This T cell receptor (beta chain) was recorded in a study of T-cell reconstitution after alpha-beta-depleted transplantation in children. Germline assignment: CDR1 KGHSH and CDR2 LQKENI. This CDR3 is 15 amino acids long. The trim removed 3 bases at V and 0 bases at J, leaving 3 bases unmatched. Preparation of the TCRbeta library was carried out with unique molecular identifiers. One entry per CDR3 protein results from TCRdb running MiXCR on the PCR reads. The table includes around 500,000 distinct CDR3 sequences, more than 20% detected once. The clonotype originates from a boy younger than two who had a stem cell transplant for acute myeloid leukemia, so the T cells may come from the graft donor. Sequenced here: PBMCs, mostly from graft donor cells, sampled 360 days after TCRalphabeta/CD19-depleted stem cell transplant. The gene calls are TRBV18 and TRBJ2-7; TRBD1 matches at 9 bases. The CDR3 protein is CASSPWTGDSYEQYF. Here the CDR3 DNA reads TGTGCCAGCTCACCCTGGACAGGGGACTCCTACGAGCAGTACTTC.